This T cell receptor (beta chain) was recorded in a study of CD8 T cells in Susac syndrome. Random hexamers served to reverse transcribe roughly 0.5 to 1 ug RNA. TCR beta CDR3 was amplified by immunoSEQ multiplex PCR. This amplification extended across 54 Vbeta and 13 Jbeta segments. TCRdb ran MiXCR on the immunoSEQ multiplex PCR reads and lists one entry per CDR3 protein. The sample shows about 250,000 distinct CDR3 sequences, about 94% of them seen only once. The CDR3 extends over 16 amino acids. Germline assignment: CDR1 GTSNPN and CDR2 SVGIG (reference sequence). J lost 5 bases, V lost 4 bases, and 14 bases had no gene match.

Sequences were obtained from CD4+ T cells from PBMCs. The clonotype comes from a human donor with multiple sclerosis. This sequence joins TRBV30 and TRBJ1-5, with TRBD1 matching over 7 bases. For the CDR3, the DNA is TGTGCCTGGACCGAAGGAATGTTAGGACAGGATCAGCCCCAGCATTTT. Translated: CAWTEGMLGQDQPQHF. Complete variable domain (other parts from reference TRBV30 and TRBJ1-5): SQTIHQWPATLVQPVGSPLSLECTVEGTSNPNLYWYRQAAGRGLQLLFYSVGIGQISSEVPQNLSASRPQDRQFILSSKKLLLSDSGFYLCAWTEGMLGQDQPQHFGDGTRLSIL.